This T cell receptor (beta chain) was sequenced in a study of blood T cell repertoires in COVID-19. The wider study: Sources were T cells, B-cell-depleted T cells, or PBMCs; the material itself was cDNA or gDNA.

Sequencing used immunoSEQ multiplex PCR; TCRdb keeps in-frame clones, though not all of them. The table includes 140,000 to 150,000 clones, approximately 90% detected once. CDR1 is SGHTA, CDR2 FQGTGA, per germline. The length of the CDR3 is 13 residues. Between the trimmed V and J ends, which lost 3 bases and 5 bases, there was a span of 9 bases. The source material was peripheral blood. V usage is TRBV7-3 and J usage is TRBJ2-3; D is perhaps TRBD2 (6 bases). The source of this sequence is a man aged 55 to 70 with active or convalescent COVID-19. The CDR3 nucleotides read TGTGCCAGCAGCTTTGGAGGGCTAGATACGCAGTATTTT. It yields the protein CASSFGGLDTQYF. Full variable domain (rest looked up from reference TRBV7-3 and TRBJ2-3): GAGVSQTPSNKVTEKGKYVELRCDPISGHTALYWYRQSLGQGPEFLIYFQGTGAADDSGLPNDRFFAVRPEGSVSTLKIQRTERGDSAVYLCASSFGGLDTQYFGPGTRLTVL.